The rows below give T cell receptor beta chains drawn from one sample of a study of cytomegalovirus exposure and HLA in healthy donors. Using immunoSEQ multiplex PCR, the repertoire was profiled, and TCRdb retains in-frame clones only, with some absent. This table holds 95,000 to 150,000 clones, 73% found once. Material: PBMCs. All receptors come from a woman in her forties in good health and CMV-seronegative. CDR3s include the opening cysteine and the closing phenylalanine or tryptophan.

j_call,v_call,cdr3_aa
TRBJ2-1,TRBV29-1,CSVAASSYNEQFF
TRBJ1-4,TRBV25-1,CASSEREKLFF
TRBJ1-2,TRBV7-2,CASSLPETGPAFYTF
TRBJ1-2,TRBV5-4,CASSLGRTDNYGYTF
TRBJ2-3,TRBV7-6,CASSPPGRTDTQYF
TRBJ2-4,TRBV28,CASSFPSDTDRTQNIQYF
TRBJ1-3,TRBV5-1,CASSLAGMGNTIYF
TRBJ2-1,TRBV10-3,CAISADPGATRGSYNEQFF
TRBJ2-7,TRBV28,CASRLMGLAGPYEQYF
TRBJ2-3,TRBV6-4,CASSDSGLDADTQYF
TRBJ1-1,TRBV4-3,CASSPYLGQNTEAFF
TRBJ2-7,TRBV7-3,CASSSQGSSYEQYF
TRBJ2-3,TRBV5-1,CASSFTGISADTQYF
TRBJ2-6,TRBV14,CASSHWSPGANVLTF
TRBJ1-3,TRBV11-2,CAGQRGSGNTIYF
TRBJ2-3,TRBV18,CASSPTMTRERTDTQYF
TRBJ2-5,TRBV6-6,CASSSLTGSQETQYF
TRBJ1-2,TRBV9,CASSAEGQPYGYTF
TRBJ2-7,TRBV7-9,CSSSLFGGASSYEQYF
TRBJ1-2,TRBV19,CASSMDSTNYGYTF
TRBJ2-7,TRBV9,CASSAGLLYEQYF
TRBJ1-6,TRBV19,CASSENRSISPLHF
NA,TRBV6-4,CASRARTGDSYEQYF
TRBJ1-2,TRBV28,CASSLLGGGGYTF
TRBJ2-3,TRBV19,CASSVTSTDTQYF
TRBJ1-1,TRBV11-2,CASSLLMNTEAFF
TRBJ1-5,TRBV10-3,CAISESVGGFSNQPQHF
TRBJ1-1,TRBV10-3,CAIRYRENTEAFF
TRBJ1-4,TRBV19,CASSDSVQGREKLFF
TRBJ2-1,TRBV5-1,CASSLYGTGPDEQFF
TRBJ1-6,TRBV4-1,CASSQAAGTGVSPLHF
TRBJ1-2,TRBV9,CASREEGGYYGYTF
TRBJ2-6,TRBV28,CASSLQESNVLTF
TRBJ2-5,TRBV4-3,CASSQDEYLASGEQYF
TRBJ1-3,TRBV9,CASSRTGGLGGNTIYF
TRBJ2-2,TRBV5-4,CASSTPGQGATGELFF
TRBJ2-7,TRBV19,CASSMKLDYEQYF
TRBJ1-1,TRBV19,CASSVGPGIREAFF
TRBJ1-1,TRBV25-1,CASSPLGGGSEAFF
TRBJ1-2,TRBV28,CASTRGFDFGYTF
TRBJ2-1,TRBV28,CASSGQYPEQFF
TRBJ1-6,TRBV9,CASSQTSRSYNSPLHF
TRBJ1-1,TRBV25-1,CASRVADRATEAFF
TRBJ2-7,TRBV27,CASSLEWANSYEQYF